This T cell receptor beta chain came from a study of blood T cell repertoires in COVID-19. CDR3 length equals 14 residues. Germline-derived CDR1 and CDR2 are KGHSH and LQKENI. Trimming took off 1 base at V and 7 bases at J, with 8 bases between the two ends. The method was immunoSEQ multiplex PCR; TCRdb's version includes in-frame clones alone and lacks a portion of them. The sample has about 300,000 clones, about 90% seen once. The chain uses TRBV18 and TRBJ1-6; D remains ambiguous. The TCR sequence derives from a woman aged 25-40 years with COVID-19, enrolled during active disease. Sequencing was done on a sample of peripheral blood. CDR3 coding DNA: TGTGCCAGCTCACCACAGAGGGAGAATTCACCCCTCCACTTT. Its protein is CASSPQRENSPLHF.